These 32 T cell receptor beta chains came from one sample sequenced in a study of neurological immune-mediated disorders. TCRdb called the 5' RACE reads again in MiXCR, with one record for every CDR3 protein. The table shows some 78,000 distinct CDR3 sequences, with 4.5% to 6.5% occurring only once. The specimen was PBMCs. Receptor source: a woman under 40 with multiple sclerosis.

This clonotype was detected ten times or more. The chain carries TRBV7-2 and TRBJ2-5, with 7 nucleotides matching TRBD2. The CDR3 is 12 residues long. Germline CDR1 is SGHTA and CDR2 is FQGNSA. With V trimmed by 3 bases and J by 7 bases, 2 bases remained unmatched. The DNA for the CDR3 is TGTGCCAGCAGCTTTAGGGAGGGGACCCAGTACTTC. The encoded protein is CASSFREGTQYF.

This clonotype occurred many times. The V call is TRBV12-3 or TRBV12-4, the J call TRBJ2-5; either TRBD1 or TRBD2 may fit D (6 bases each). The CDR3 runs to 12 residues. V lost 6 bases and J lost 4, with 9 bases in between. The CDR3, as DNA: TGTGCCAGCAGAGGGGGAGGAGAGACCCAGTACTTC. Protein sequence: CASRGGGETQYF.

This clonotype was recorded at least ten times. The chain couples TRBV5-1 to TRBJ2-1; possible D gene TRBD2, 6 bases. CDR1 is SGHRS, CDR2 YFSETQ, per germline. V was trimmed by 3 bases and J by 1 base, leaving 11 bases between them. The CDR3 sequence is 15 residues long. The CDR3 sequence: CASSWGDGSYNEQFF. CDR3 DNA sequence: TGCGCCAGCAGCTGGGGGGACGGGTCCTACAATGAGCAGTTCTTC.

This clonotype appeared many times. The V and J genes are TRBV20-1 and TRBJ2-7; 11 bases match TRBD2. Germline V gives CDR1 DFQATT, CDR2 SNEGSKA (reference sequence). CDR3 size: 16 residues. The ends lost 3 bases at V and 0 bases at J; junction bases unmatched: 7. CDR3 coding DNA: TGCAGTGCTAGGGTGACTAGCGGGAAAAACTCCTACGAGCAGTACTTC. It specifies CSARVTSGKNSYEQYF.

This clonotype was found many times. This chain links TRBV5-1 with TRBJ2-7; 9 bases are shared with TRBD1. Germline V gene data show CDR1 as SGHRS and CDR2 as YFSETQ. This CDR3 has 13 amino acids. The junction had 4 bases not matched to a gene; V was cut back by 4 bases and J by 5 bases. The CDR3: CASSLDRGDEQYF. The CDR3 region has the DNA TGCGCCAGCAGCCTGGACAGGGGCGACGAGCAGTACTTC.

This clonotype was picked up many times. This sequence joins TRBV21-1 and TRBJ1-2; the table gives TRBD1 as D, unverified against the DNA. TRBV21-1 constitutes a pseudogene. The CDR3 is made up of 15 amino acids. CDR3 residues: CASSSPRGDEYGYTF. CDR3 DNA sequence: TGTGCCAGCAGCTCGCCCAGGGGCGACGAATATGGCTACACCTTC.

Points on this clonotype: It may be a read error: a sequence one base away is much more abundant. V usage is TRBV20-1 and J usage is TRBJ1-1; D is undetermined. Germline lookup yields CDR1 DFQATT and CDR2 SNEGSKA (reference sequence). V lost 7 bases to trimming and J lost 0 bases, with 12 bases between them. CDR3 length: 13 amino acids. The CDR3 here is CSDSDSMNTEAFF. DNA for the CDR3: TGCAGTGATAGCGATTCTATGAACACTGAAGCTTTCTTT.

Comment on this clonotype: A much larger clone is a single base away; this may be a read error. V and J are TRBV20-1 and TRBJ2-5; possible D gene TRBD1, 6 bases. CDR3 length: 15 amino acids. The V end lost 6 bases, the J end lost 2 bases, and 19 bases lay between the germline ends. From germline, CDR1 is DFQATT and CDR2 SNEGSKA (reference sequence). The CDR3 DNA is TGCAGTGCCCTGTTCCCCCGAGGGGGACAAGAGACCCAGTACTTC. This sequence encodes CSALFPRGGQETQYF.

This clonotype has a handful of counts. The genes are TRBV10-2 and TRBJ2-5; the match to TRBD2 covers 8 bases. CDR3 length: 14 amino acids. Germline V lookup: CDR1 WSHSY, CDR2 SAAADI. The J segment lost 1 base and the V segment lost 8 bases, leaving 6 bases of the junction unmatched. In DNA form, the CDR3 reads TGCGCCAGCGACAGCGGGGGTGCCCAAGAGACCCAGTACTTC. Residues: CASDSGGAQETQYF.

Only a few counts were recorded for this clonotype. The J gene is TRBJ1-5, the V gene TRBV12-3 or TRBV12-4; no clear D. V shed 5 bases and J shed 5 bases, with 10 bases lying between them. This CDR3 is 13 amino acids long. The CDR3 protein is CASSSNRDQPQHF. In DNA form, the CDR3 reads TGTGCCAGCAGTAGCAACAGAGATCAGCCCCAGCATTTT.

In its sample, this clonotype was seen many times. The chain links TRBV5-1 to TRBJ2-1; 11 positions agree with TRBD1. With 4 bases clipped from V and 5 bases from J, the junction kept 5 bases outside the gene matches. CDR3 length equals 15 residues. Germline assignment: CDR1 SGHRS and CDR2 YFSETQ. The CDR3 sequence is CASSPGTGGNNEQFF. CDR3 nucleotide sequence: TGCGCCAGCAGCCCCGGGACAGGGGGGAACAATGAGCAGTTCTTC.

This clonotype appeared many times. This chain uses TRBV6-1 with TRBJ1-4; 7 nucleotides line up with TRBD1. Germline V CDR1 and CDR2: MNHNS, SASEGT. The CDR3 runs 14 residues. After removal of 6 bases from V and 2 bases from J, the junction contained 3 bases not matched to a gene. Written as DNA, the CDR3 is TGTGCCAGCAGCCCGGGACAGACTAATGAAAAACTGTTTTTT. Protein product: CASSPGQTNEKLFF.

The CDR3 here is CASSFGLNQPQHF. In DNA, the CDR3 is TGTGCCAGCAGTTTCGGGCTAAATCAGCCCCAGCATTTT. The chain is built from TRBV27 and TRBJ1-5; D ambiguous. The germline CDR1 and CDR2 sequences are MNHEY and SMNVEV (reference sequence). This CDR3 has 13 residues. The V and J ends lost 3 bases and 4 bases respectively, with 7 bases between them.

This clonotype was counted ten times or more. V usage is TRBV7-2 and J usage is TRBJ2-5; D assignment may be TRBD1 or TRBD2 (5 bases each). V lost 8 bases and J lost 7, with 23 bases in between. The CDR3 totals 15 residues. Germline values: CDR1 SGHTA, CDR2 FQGNSA. CDR3 sequence: CASGSTRTPGGTQYF. DNA of the CDR3: TGTGCCAGCGGATCGACTCGGACACCTGGGGGGACCCAGTACTTC.

This clonotype appeared many times. This chain uses TRBV20-1 with TRBJ2-3; tentative D call: TRBD2 (6 bases). CDR3 size: 12 residues. Germline V gene sequence: CDR1 DFQATT, CDR2 SNEGSKA (reference sequence). The V end lost 6 bases, the J end lost 10 bases, and 17 bases lay between the germline ends. Written as DNA, the CDR3 is TGCAGTGCCTACACCGGGACTTCGGCGCAGTATTTT. Its protein product is CSAYTGTSAQYF.

This clonotype has at least ten counts. This sequence joins TRBV12-3 or TRBV12-4 and TRBJ1-1; D is perhaps TRBD1 (6 bases). This CDR3 has 15 amino acids. With 1 base removed from V and 5 bases from J, the gap between germline ends came to 14 bases. The CDR3 region has the DNA TGTGCCAGCAGTTTAGGGGCAGGGGAACGGACTGAAGCTTTCTTT. This encodes CASSLGAGERTEAFF.

This clonotype was counted many times. The chain is built from TRBV10-3 and TRBJ2-7; D is tentatively TRBD1 or TRBD2 (5 bases each). Between the trimmed V and J ends, which lost 6 bases and 0 bases, there was a span of 9 bases. This CDR3 is 13 amino acids long. Germline CDR1 reads ENHRY; CDR2 reads SYGVKD. The CDR3 reads CAIRRGSSYEQYF. CDR3 DNA sequence: TGTGCCATCAGGAGGGGCAGCTCCTACGAGCAGTACTTC.

This clonotype has at least ten counts. The V call is TRBV5-1, the J call TRBJ1-1, with D tentatively TRBD1 (6 bases). V was cut by 0 bases and J by 0 bases, with 9 bases left in between. The V gene's germline CDR1 is SGHRS and CDR2 YFSETQ. The CDR3 sequence is 15 residues long. The DNA of the CDR3 is TGCGCCAGCAGCTTGGTGGCAGGGGTGAACACTGAAGCTTTCTTT. It is translated as CASSLVAGVNTEAFF. Looking up the rest from reference TRBV5-1 and TRBJ1-1 gives the full variable domain: KAGVTQTPRYLIKTRGQQVTLSCSPISGHRSVSWYQQTPGQGLQFLFEYFSETQRNKGNFPGRFSGRQFSNSRSEMNVSTLELGDSALYLCASSLVAGVNTEAFFGQGTRLTVV.

This clonotype has ten or more counts. V is TRBV20-1 and J is TRBJ2-3; no reliable D call. CDR3 length equals 11 residues. V was clipped by 5 bases and J by 8 bases, with 11 bases between them. The V gene's germline CDR1 is DFQATT and CDR2 SNEGSKA (reference sequence). The CDR3 DNA sequence: TGCAGTGCTCCCTCGGCTGGTACGCAGTATTTT. This codes for CSAPSAGTQYF.

This chain joins TRBV5-1 and TRBJ2-1, with TRBD2 matching over 10 bases. Trimming removed 4 bases from V and 10 bases from J; junction bases left unmatched: 11. The CDR3 totals 15 residues. Germline CDR1 and CDR2: SGHRS and YFSETQ. This CDR3 is CASSDPTSGPGEQFF. The CDR3 DNA follows: TGCGCCAGCAGCGATCCGACTAGCGGGCCGGGGGAGCAGTTCTTC.

This clonotype was recorded many times. The rearrangement uses TRBV12-3 or TRBV12-4 and TRBJ2-5; 8 bases match TRBD2. The junction had 4 bases not matched to a gene; V was cut back by 5 bases and J by 5 bases. This CDR3 is 13 amino acids long. The CDR3 DNA reads as TGTGCCAGCAGTCGCGGGGGGCCGGAGACCCAGTACTTC. Its translation is CASSRGGPETQYF.

This clonotype was counted ten times or more. This CDR3 reads CASSKDNRSVVNYGYTF. In DNA, the CDR3 is TGTGCCAGCAGCAAAGATAATCGGTCGGTTGTAAACTATGGCTACACCTTC. The chain couples TRBV21-1 to TRBJ1-2. TRBV21-1 is a recognized pseudogene. The CDR3 loop spans 17 amino acids.

This clonotype was picked up many times. One end of the junction does not line up with germline, which may come from a read error. The rearrangement uses TRBV6-1 and TRBJ2-1, with 9 bases aligning to TRBD2. CDR1 and CDR2 from the germline V gene are MNHNS and SASEGT. CDR3 size: 15 residues. Here the CDR3 reads CASSEAKAGGHPRGF. The CDR3 nucleotides are TGTGCCAGCAGTGAAGCGAAAGCGGGGGGCCACCCGCGGGGCTTC.

This clonotype was counted many times. The chain combines TRBV4-1 with TRBJ1-2; the D gene is possibly TRBD1 (5 bases). The CDR3 loop spans 13 amino acids. Trimming removed 4 bases from V and 8 bases from J, with 14 bases in between. Germline V gives CDR1 MGHRA, CDR2 YSYEKL. In DNA, the CDR3 is TGCGCCAGCAGCCTCGGGACGGAAGGGGGCTACACCTTC. Protein sequence: CASSLGTEGGYTF.

This clonotype was observed a handful of times. As DNA, the CDR3 is TGTGCCAGCAGTCGTCCTCATGCCGGGGGTTCGACTTTCTTT. As protein: CASSRPHAGGSTFF. The V call is TRBV5-6, the J call TRBJ1-1; TRBD1 might be the D (5 bases). Germline-derived CDR1 and CDR2 are SGHDT and YYEEEE. The CDR3 has 14 residues. The germline V and J ends were trimmed by 5 bases and 12 bases, with 23 bases remaining between them.

The chain uses TRBV18 and TRBJ1-1; D is perhaps TRBD1 (5 bases). Germline CDR1 KGHSH, CDR2 LQKENI. The CDR3 length is 13 residues. The V gene lost 7 bases and the J gene lost 0 bases, with 9 bases spanning the gap. The CDR3 sequence is CASLGVMNTEAFF. The DNA of the CDR3 is TGTGCCAGCTTAGGGGTGATGAACACTGAAGCTTTCTTT.

V usage is TRBV20-1 and J usage is TRBJ2-3, with a possible D match to TRBD2 (6 bases). V was clipped by 5 bases and J by 6 bases, with 24 bases between them. The CDR3 runs 16 residues. Germline V gene data show CDR1 as DFQATT and CDR2 as SNEGSKA (reference sequence). CDR3 sequence (DNA): TGCAGTGCTCTGGACCTCAAGCCAAACCGGGGGGATACGCAGTATTTT. Its translation is CSALDLKPNRGDTQYF.

This clonotype was observed many times. The V call is TRBV18, the J call TRBJ2-1; 8 nucleotides match TRBD2. Germline CDR1 reads KGHSH; CDR2 reads LQKENI. This CDR3 contains 15 residues. V shed 6 bases, J shed 0 bases, and the junction held 4 bases outside the gene matches. CDR3 nucleotide sequence: TGTGCCAGCTCGGCAGGGACTAGCTCCTACAATGAGCAGTTCTTC. Protein: CASSAGTSSYNEQFF.

The chain joins TRBV7-8 to TRBJ1-3, with 7 nucleotides matching TRBD1. This CDR3 has 13 residues. CDR1 is SGHVS, CDR2 FQNEAQ, per germline. Trimming at V came to 5 bases and at J to 7 bases, leaving 5 bases not matched to a gene. This CDR3 reads CASSPNRGNTIYF. CDR3 nucleotides: TGTGCCAGCAGCCCTAACAGGGGCAACACCATATATTTT.

This clonotype was picked up many times. The chain couples TRBV12-3 or TRBV12-4 to TRBJ1-1; D is uncertain. Trimming left V 0 bases short and J 1 base short, with 12 bases between. The CDR3 loop spans 16 amino acids. CDR3 region: CASSLARRIWNTEAFF. In nucleotides, the CDR3 is TGTGCCAGCAGTTTAGCGCGAAGGATATGGAACACTGAAGCTTTCTTT.

This clonotype was found many times. The chain has TRBV7-7 and TRBJ2-1, with 7 bases lining up with TRBD2. The V gene end was trimmed by 1 base and the J gene end by 5 bases; junction bases not matched to a gene: 2. The V gene's germline CDR1 is SSHAT and CDR2 FNYEAQ (reference sequence). The CDR3 length is 14 residues. This CDR3 is CASSLGAGNNEQFF. CDR3 DNA: TGTGCCAGCAGCTTAGGAGCGGGAAACAATGAGCAGTTCTTC.

This clonotype was picked up many times. J is TRBJ2-5 and V is TRBV15; no clear D gene. The CDR3 length is 14 residues. Deletions cut 1 base from V and 1 base from J, with 7 bases between. The germline CDR1 and CDR2 sequences are LNHNV and YYDKDF (reference sequence). CDR3 amino acids: CATSRGSTQETQYF. Here the CDR3 DNA reads TGTGCCACCAGCAGAGGTTCCACCCAAGAGACCCAGTACTTC. The whole variable domain, filled in from reference TRBV15 and TRBJ2-5, reads DAMVIQNPRYQVTQFGKPVTLSCSQTLNHNVMYWYQQKSSQAPKLLFHYYDKDFNNEADTPDNFQSRRPNTSFCFLDIRSPGLGDTAMYLCATSRGSTQETQYFGPGTRLLVL.